The next 2 T cell receptor beta chains were all read from a single sample in a study of shared clonotypes between healthy human individuals. CD45RO-negative CD8 cells positively selected for CCR7 made up the naive population, which excluded terminally differentiated effector memory CD45RA+ cells. TCRdb keeps only in-frame clones here, not all; method: immunoSEQ multiplex PCR. The table records around 1,900,000 clones, just under 95% of them present only once. Specimen: naive CD8+ T cells from PBMCs. The receptor source for this set is a young man in good health. Some clones in this sample may be carry-over from other donors' samples.

The count of this clone is one. This same CDR3 is encoded by further DNA sequences in the sample. The rearrangement joins TRBV11-1 to TRBJ2-6; weak D call: TRBD1 (5 bases). The CDR3 spans 15 residues. Looked up from germline, CDR1 is SGHAT and CDR2 is FQDESV (reference sequence). V was clipped by 1 base and J by 1 base, with 5 bases between them. The CDR3 nucleotides read TGTGCCAGCAGCTTAGGGACATCTGGGGCCAACGTCCTGACTTTC. Encoded protein: CASSLGTSGANVLTF.

This clone was counted a single time. The V gene is TRBV2, the J gene TRBJ1-3; 9 nucleotides align to TRBD1. V trimming: 10 bases; J trimming: 0 bases; junction bases outside the gene matches: 16. CDR1 is SNHLY and CDR2 is FYNNEI in the germline V gene. The CDR3 is 18 residues long. CDR3 protein: CAIIFRDRVAFSGNTIYF. CDR3 nucleotides: TGTGCCATCATTTTCCGGGACAGGGTCGCCTTCTCTGGAAACACCATATATTTT.